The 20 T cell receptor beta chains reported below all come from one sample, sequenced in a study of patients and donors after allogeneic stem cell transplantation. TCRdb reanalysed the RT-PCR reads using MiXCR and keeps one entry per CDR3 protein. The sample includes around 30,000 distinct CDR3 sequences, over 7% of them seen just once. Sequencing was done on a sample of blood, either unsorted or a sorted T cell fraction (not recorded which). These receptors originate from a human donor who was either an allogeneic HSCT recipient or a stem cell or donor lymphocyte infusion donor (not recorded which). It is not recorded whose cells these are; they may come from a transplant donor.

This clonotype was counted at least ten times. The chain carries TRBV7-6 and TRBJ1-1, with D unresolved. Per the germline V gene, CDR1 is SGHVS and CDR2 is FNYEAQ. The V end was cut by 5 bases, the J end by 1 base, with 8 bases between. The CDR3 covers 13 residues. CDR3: CASSAQSNTEAFF. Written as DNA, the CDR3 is TGTGCCAGCAGCGCGCAATCGAACACTGAAGCTTTCTTT.

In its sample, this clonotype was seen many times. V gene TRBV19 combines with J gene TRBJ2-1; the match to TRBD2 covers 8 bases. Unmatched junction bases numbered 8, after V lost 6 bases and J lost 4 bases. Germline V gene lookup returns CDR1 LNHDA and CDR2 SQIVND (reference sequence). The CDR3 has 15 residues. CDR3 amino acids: CASSDNSGKYNEQFF. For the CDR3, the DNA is TGTGCCAGTAGCGACAATAGCGGGAAGTACAATGAGCAGTTCTTC.

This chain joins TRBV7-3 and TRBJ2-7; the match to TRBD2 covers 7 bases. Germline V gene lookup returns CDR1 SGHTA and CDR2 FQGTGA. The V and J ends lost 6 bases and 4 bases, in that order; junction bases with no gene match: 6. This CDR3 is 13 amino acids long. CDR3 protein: CASRSGLLYEQYF. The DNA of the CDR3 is TGTGCCAGCAGGTCGGGACTACTGTACGAGCAGTACTTC.

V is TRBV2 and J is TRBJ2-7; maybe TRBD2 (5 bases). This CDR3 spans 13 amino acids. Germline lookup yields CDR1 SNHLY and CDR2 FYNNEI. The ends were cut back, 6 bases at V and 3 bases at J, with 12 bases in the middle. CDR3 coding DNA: TGTGCCAGCAGGCCCACCCGGGACTACGAGCAGTACTTC. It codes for CASRPTRDYEQYF.

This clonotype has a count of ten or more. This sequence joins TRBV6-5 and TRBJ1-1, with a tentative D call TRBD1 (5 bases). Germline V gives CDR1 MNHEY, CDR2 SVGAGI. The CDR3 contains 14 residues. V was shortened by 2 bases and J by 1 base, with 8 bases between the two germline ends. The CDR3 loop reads CASSYTTGNTEAFF. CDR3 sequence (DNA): TGTGCCAGCAGTTACACCACAGGGAACACTGAAGCTTTCTTT.

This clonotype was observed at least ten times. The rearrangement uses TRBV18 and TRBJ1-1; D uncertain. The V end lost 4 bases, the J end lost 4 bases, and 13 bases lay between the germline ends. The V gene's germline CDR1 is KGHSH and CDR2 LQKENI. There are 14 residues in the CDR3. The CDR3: CASSREPRGTEAFF. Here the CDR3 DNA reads TGTGCCAGCTCACGAGAACCCCGGGGCACTGAAGCTTTCTTT. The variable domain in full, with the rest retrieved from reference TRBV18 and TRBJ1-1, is NAGVMQNPRHLVRRRGQEARLRCSPMKGHSHVYWYRQLPEEGLKFMVYLQKENIIDESGMPKERFSAEFPKEGPSILRIQQVVRGDSAAYFCASSREPRGTEAFFGQGTRLTVV.

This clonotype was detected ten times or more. The DNA for the CDR3 is TGCAGCGTTGATCCGGGAGAGACCCAGTACTTC. Residues: CSVDPGETQYF. The chain carries TRBV29-1 and TRBJ2-5; D is ambiguous. The V end was cut by 3 bases, the J end by 4 bases, with 6 bases between. CDR1 is SQVTM and CDR2 is ANQGSEA in the germline V gene. CDR3 length: 11 residues.

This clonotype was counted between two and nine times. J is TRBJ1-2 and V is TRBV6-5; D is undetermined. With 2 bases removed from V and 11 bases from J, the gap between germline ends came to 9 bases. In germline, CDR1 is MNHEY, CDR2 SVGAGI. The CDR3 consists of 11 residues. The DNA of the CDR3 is TGTGCCAGCAGTTACAGGGCAGAGTACACCTTC. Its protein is CASSYRAEYTF.

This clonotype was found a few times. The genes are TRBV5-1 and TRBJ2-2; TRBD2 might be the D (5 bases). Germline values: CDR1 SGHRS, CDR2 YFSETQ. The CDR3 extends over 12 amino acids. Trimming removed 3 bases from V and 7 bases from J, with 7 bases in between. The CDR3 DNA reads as TGCGCCAGCAGCTACGGGGTCGGGGAGCTGTTTTTT. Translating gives CASSYGVGELFF. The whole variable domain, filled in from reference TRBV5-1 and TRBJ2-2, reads KAGVTQTPRYLIKTRGQQVTLSCSPISGHRSVSWYQQTPGQGLQFLFEYFSETQRNKGNFPGRFSGRQFSNSRSEMNVSTLELGDSALYLCASSYGVGELFFGEGSRLTVL.

DNA of the CDR3: TGTGCCAGCAGCGAAACCCCGGGACAGGGGTTCTACGAGCAGTACTTC. Encoded protein: CASSETPGQGFYEQYF. The V call is TRBV7-6, the J call TRBJ2-7, with 10 nucleotides matching TRBD1. V gave up 5 bases and J gave up 3 bases; unmatched junction bases: 10. Germline CDR1 reads SGHVS; CDR2 reads FNYEAQ. The CDR3 length is 16 residues.

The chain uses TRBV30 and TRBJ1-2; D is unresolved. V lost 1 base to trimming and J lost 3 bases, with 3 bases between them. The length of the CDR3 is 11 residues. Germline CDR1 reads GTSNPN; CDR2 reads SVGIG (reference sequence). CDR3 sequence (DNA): TGTGCCTGGAGTGAGGACTATGGCTACACCTTC. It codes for CAWSEDYGYTF.

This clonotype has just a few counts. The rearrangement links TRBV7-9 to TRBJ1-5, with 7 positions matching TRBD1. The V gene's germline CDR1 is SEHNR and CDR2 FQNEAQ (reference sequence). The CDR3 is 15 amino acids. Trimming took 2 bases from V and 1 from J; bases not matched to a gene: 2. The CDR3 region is CASSLKGQSNQPQHF. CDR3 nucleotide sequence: TGTGCCAGCAGCTTAAAGGGACAGAGCAATCAGCCCCAGCATTTT. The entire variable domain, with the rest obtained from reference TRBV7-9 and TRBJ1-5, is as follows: DTGVSQNPRHKITKRGQNVTFRCDPISEHNRLYWYRQTLGQGPEFLTYFQNEAQLEKSRLLSDRFSAERPKGSFSTLEIQRTEQGDSAMYLCASSLKGQSNQPQHFGDGTRLSIL.

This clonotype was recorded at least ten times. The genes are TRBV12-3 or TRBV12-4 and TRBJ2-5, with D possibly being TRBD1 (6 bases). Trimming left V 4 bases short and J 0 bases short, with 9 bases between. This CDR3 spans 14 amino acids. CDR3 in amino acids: CASSWTADQETQYF. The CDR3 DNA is TGTGCCAGCAGTTGGACAGCGGACCAAGAGACCCAGTACTTC.

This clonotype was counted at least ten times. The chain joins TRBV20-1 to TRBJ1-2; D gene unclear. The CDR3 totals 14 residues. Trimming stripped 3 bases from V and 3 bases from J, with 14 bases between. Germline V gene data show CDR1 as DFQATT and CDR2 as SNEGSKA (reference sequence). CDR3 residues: CSASGDRPDYGYTF. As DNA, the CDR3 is TGCAGTGCTAGCGGAGACCGTCCCGACTATGGCTACACCTTC.

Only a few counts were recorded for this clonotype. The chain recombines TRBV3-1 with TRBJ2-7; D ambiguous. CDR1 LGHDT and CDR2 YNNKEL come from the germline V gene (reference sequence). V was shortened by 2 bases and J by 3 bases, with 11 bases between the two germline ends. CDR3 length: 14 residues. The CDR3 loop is CASSQKSFRYEQYF. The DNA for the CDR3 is TGTGCCAGCAGCCAAAAAAGTTTCCGCTACGAGCAGTACTTC.

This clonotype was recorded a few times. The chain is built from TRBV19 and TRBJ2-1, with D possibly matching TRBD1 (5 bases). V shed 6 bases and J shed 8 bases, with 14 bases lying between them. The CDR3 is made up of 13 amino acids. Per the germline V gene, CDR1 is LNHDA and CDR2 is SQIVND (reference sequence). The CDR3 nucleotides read TGTGCCAGTAGAACAGGTTGGCTTGATGAGCAGTTCTTC. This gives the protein CASRTGWLDEQFF. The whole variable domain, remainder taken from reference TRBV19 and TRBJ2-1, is DGGITQSPKYLFRKEGQNVTLSCEQNLNHDAMYWYRQDPGQGLRLIYYSQIVNDFQKGDIAEGYSVSREKKESFPLTVTSAQKNPTAFYLCASRTGWLDEQFFGPGTRLTVL.

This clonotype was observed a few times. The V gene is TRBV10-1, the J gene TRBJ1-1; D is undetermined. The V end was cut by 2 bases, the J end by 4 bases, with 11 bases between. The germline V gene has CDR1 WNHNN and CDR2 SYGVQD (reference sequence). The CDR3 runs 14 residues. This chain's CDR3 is CASSESGVGTEAFF. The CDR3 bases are TGCGCCAGCAGTGAGAGTGGTGTAGGCACTGAAGCTTTCTTT.

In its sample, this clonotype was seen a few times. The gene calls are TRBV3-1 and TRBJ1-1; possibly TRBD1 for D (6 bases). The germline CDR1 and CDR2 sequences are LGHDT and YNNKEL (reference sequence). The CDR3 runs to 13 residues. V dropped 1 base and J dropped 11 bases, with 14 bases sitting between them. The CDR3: CASSQVSRGGAFF. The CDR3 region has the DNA TGTGCCAGCAGCCAAGTCAGTAGGGGGGGTGCTTTCTTT.

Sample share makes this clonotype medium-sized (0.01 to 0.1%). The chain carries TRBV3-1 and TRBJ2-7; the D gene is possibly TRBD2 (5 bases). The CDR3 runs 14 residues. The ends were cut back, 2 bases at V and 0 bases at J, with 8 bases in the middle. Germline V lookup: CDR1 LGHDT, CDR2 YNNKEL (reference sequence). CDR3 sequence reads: CASSQSRDSYEQYF. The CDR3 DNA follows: TGTGCCAGCAGCCAAAGTCGGGACTCCTACGAGCAGTACTTC.

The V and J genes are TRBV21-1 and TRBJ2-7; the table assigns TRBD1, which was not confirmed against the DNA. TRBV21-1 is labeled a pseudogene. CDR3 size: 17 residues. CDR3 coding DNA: TGTGCCAGCAGCAAATGGCGACAGGGTCGAGCCCTCTACGAGCAGTACTTC. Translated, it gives CASSKWRQGRALYEQYF.